This T cell receptor (beta chain) was documented in a study of cytomegalovirus exposure and HLA in healthy donors. The PCR made use of 60 Vbeta and 13 Jbeta primers. Clones were sequenced by immunoSEQ multiplex PCR, and TCRdb holds only the in-frame ones, with some missing. The data hold approximately 120,000 clones, with 70% to 85% observed a single time. CDR3 size: 14 residues. Germline CDR1 and CDR2: WNHNN and SYGVQD (reference sequence). Trimming left V 8 bases short and J 3 bases short, with 16 bases between. The origin of this receptor is a man younger than 35 in good health and CMV-seronegative. Sequencing was done on a sample of PBMCs. The chain joins TRBV10-1 to TRBJ2-5, with D maybe TRBD1 (5 bases). CDR3 in amino acids: CASSNKDTEETQYF. The DNA of the CDR3 is TGCGCCAGCTCCAATAAGGACACCGAAGAGACCCAGTACTTC.